This T cell receptor beta chain was identified during a study of cytomegalovirus exposure and HLA in healthy donors. This CDR3 region has 15 residues. V trimming: 1 base; J trimming: 8 bases; junction bases outside the gene matches: 8. Germline CDR1 and CDR2: SGHAT and FQNNGV. TCRdb's copy holds only in-frame clones and misses some; the assay was immunoSEQ multiplex PCR. The sample includes hundreds of thousands of clones, roughly 88% of them seen just once. Sequencing used PBMCs. This clonotype was sampled from a woman aged 18-35 years in good health and CMV-seronegative. V is TRBV11-2 and J is TRBJ2-1, with 7 positions matching TRBD2. The CDR3 sequence is CASSLGGRDLDEQFF. The CDR3 DNA follows: TGTGCCAGCAGCTTAGGAGGGAGGGATTTGGATGAGCAGTTCTTC.